A selection of T cell receptor beta chains follows, all from one sample in a study of shared clonotypes between healthy human individuals. Sequenced by immunoSEQ multiplex PCR; TCRdb stores in-frame clones only, minus some. The sample lists about 2.2 million clones, 85% to 95% occurring once. The specimen was naive CD8+ T cells from PBMCs. The receptors stem from a man between 18 and 29 years old in good health. Some clones in this sample may be carry-over from other donors' samples. Both conserved end residues are trimmed from each CDR3. A D gene is named only where the DNA matches it firmly. Clone size appears in some rows only: once, few, many, or a class for an expanded clone.

TRBV15,TRBJ1-1,.,.,ATSTTQGSGTEAF
TRBV4-3,TRBJ1-2,.,.,ASSQDTPTPLGYT
TRBV7-8,TRBJ2-1,TRBD1,.,ASSRATQGVNEQF
TRBV5-8,TRBJ2-7,TRBD2,.,ASSAHGLAGVEQY
TRBV15,TRBJ1-5,.,.,ATSSGYSNQPQH
TRBV6-1,TRBJ1-2,.,once,ASSELSVWAGDGYT
TRBV13,TRBJ2-1,.,.,ASSLAGHNEQF
TRBV7-2,TRBJ2-3,.,.,ASSLEVITYTDTQY
TRBV15,TRBJ2-3,TRBD2,.,ATSRDRLQLAGVTDTQY
TRBV27,TRBJ2-1,TRBD2,.,ASSLTPGLAGAGSYNEQF
TRBV4-3,TRBJ1-4,.,.,ASSQDVSTNEKLF
TRBV25-1,TRBJ2-5,TRBD2,.,ASSEWEGGEETQY
TRBV25-1,TRBJ2-3,TRBD1,.,ASMGIRQGWADTQY
TRBV11-2,TRBJ1-2,.,.,ASSLGARDYYGYT
TRBV29-1,TRBJ2-6,.,.,SVGGASGANVLT
TRBV5-1,TRBJ2-7,TRBD2,.,ASSSTSGSFKQEQY
TRBV6-1,TRBJ2-2,.,.,ASSVTGELF
TRBV11-3,TRBJ2-1,TRBD1,.,ASSLDGTDYNEQF
TRBV6-1,TRBJ2-2,.,.,ASSEHSSGNGELF
TRBV9,TRBJ1-3,.,.,ASSAGLKISSGNTIY
TRBV19,TRBJ2-1,.,.,ASRGYNEQF
TRBV28,TRBJ1-2,TRBD1,.,ASSLRPGQPYAGYT
TRBV28,TRBJ2-5,.,.,ASRPWPGETQY
TRBV4-3,TRBJ2-3,TRBD2,.,ASSQFYPTSGTNTDTQY
TRBV4-1,TRBJ2-7,.,.,ASSQEEWKLEQY
TRBV4-1,TRBJ1-1,.,.,ASSHPGPTGKEAF
TRBV7-9,TRBJ2-7,.,.,AIAGLSYEQY
TRBV6-5,TRBJ2-2,.,.,ASEGPGELF
TRBV4-1,TRBJ2-2,.,.,ASSPRRAGELF
TRBV28,TRBJ2-3,TRBD2,.,ASSFSGLADTQY
TRBV7-2,TRBJ2-1,TRBD2,.,ASSLAGRQKASGGAYNEQF
TRBV7-2,TRBJ2-2,TRBD2,.,ASSLDPSGYWSGELF
TRBV7-8,TRBJ2-7,.,.,ASSWRGAYEQY
TRBV5-1,TRBJ2-7,TRBD2,once,ASSPSGLAGVSYEQY
TRBV27,TRBJ1-4,TRBD1,.,ASSSTGTGLEKLF
TRBV29-1,TRBJ2-7,.,.,SVIHTESTSYEQY
TRBV27,TRBJ2-1,TRBD1,once,ASSKLRDRGRDEQF
TRBV29-1,TRBJ2-7,.,.,SVPIFRVGTYEQY
TRBV6-6,TRBJ2-5,.,.,ASSAGSDGETQY
TRBV19,TRBJ1-5,TRBD1,.,ASSTDRVAVYSNQPQH